This TCR beta chain was sequenced during a study of blood T cells in healthy people across ages. Study-wide background: Every two T cells gave about one barcoded beta molecule via template switching.

V shed 1 base and J shed 5 bases, with 6 bases lying between them. CDR1 SEHNR and CDR2 FQNEAQ come from the germline V gene (reference sequence). The CDR3 sequence is 13 residues long. For the second PCR, which ran for about 7 to 12 cycles, a sample-barcoded 5' primer and a J-beta primer mix were used. Sequencing of every sample gave 2.5 million or more CDR3-containing paired-end reads. Via MiXCR, TCRdb re-called the 5' RACE reads, giving one row per CDR3 protein. The table lists about 1.4 million distinct CDR3 sequences, approximately 59% of them singletons. Concerning this clonotype: Its antigen remains unknown.

Study findings and constraints: Unsorted PBMC input precluded a conclusive naive versus antigen-experienced comparison.

Sequencing input: blood. The receptor's source is a man aged 18 to 29 in good health. This rearrangement joins TRBV7-9 to TRBJ1-3; D call uncertain. The CDR3 spells CASSLVGRNTIYF. DNA of the CDR3: TGTGCCAGCAGCTTAGTAGGGAGAAACACCATATATTTT.